Sequencing of this T cell receptor beta chain was carried out in a study of T cells after yellow fever vaccination. Germline trimming cut 5 bases from V and 1 base from J; bases unmatched to any gene: 13. Germline CDR1 is DFQATT and CDR2 is SNEGSKA (reference sequence). This CDR3 is 17 amino acids long. This clonotype occurred many times. TCRdb used MiXCR to reprocess the 5' RACE reads, holding one entry per CDR3 protein. The sample consists of a few hundred thousand distinct CDR3 sequences, roughly 8.4% of them appearing once. The clonotype comes from a man younger than 30 who received the YFV17D yellow fever vaccine. The chain recombines TRBV20-1 with TRBJ2-3; 9 bases are shared with TRBD2. Specimen: PBMCs, collected around 45 days after the first yellow fever vaccination. CDR3 in amino acids: CSAGRGDSGGGTDTQYF. CDR3 DNA sequence: TGCAGTGCTGGAAGGGGAGATAGCGGGGGAGGCACAGATACGCAGTATTTT.